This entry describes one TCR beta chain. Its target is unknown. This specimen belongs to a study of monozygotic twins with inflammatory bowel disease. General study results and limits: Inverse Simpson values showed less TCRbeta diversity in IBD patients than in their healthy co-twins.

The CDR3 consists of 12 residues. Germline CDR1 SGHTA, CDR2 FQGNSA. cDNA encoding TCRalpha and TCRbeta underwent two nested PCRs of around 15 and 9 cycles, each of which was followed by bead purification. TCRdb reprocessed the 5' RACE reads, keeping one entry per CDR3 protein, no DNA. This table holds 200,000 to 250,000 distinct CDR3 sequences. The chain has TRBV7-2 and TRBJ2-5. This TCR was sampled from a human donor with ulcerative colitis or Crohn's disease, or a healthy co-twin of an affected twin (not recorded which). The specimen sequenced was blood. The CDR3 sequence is CASSVVFETQYF.